One and the same sample provided the 18 T cell receptor beta chains below, sequenced in a study of OX40 agonist ivuxolimab in advanced cancers. This table comes from immunoSEQ multiplex PCR, and its TCRdb copy is limited to in-frame clones, with some not included. Among 45,000 to 60,000 clones listed, approximately 80% were seen once. The sample in question was CD4+ or CD8+ T cells sorted from blood, obtained in a trial of the OX40 agonist ivuxolimab. All receptors derive from an adult with an advanced solid tumor such as melanoma, head and neck, liver or kidney cancer.

The chain combines TRBV27 with TRBJ2-3, with 11 bases matching TRBD2. Germline trimming cut 5 bases from V and 7 bases from J; bases unmatched to any gene: 8. CDR1 and CDR2 (germline): MNHEY, SMNVEV (reference sequence). The CDR3 is 15 amino acids. CDR3 residues: CASSPFGLAGNTQYF. The CDR3 coding sequence is TGTGCCAGCAGTCCATTCGGACTAGCGGGCAATACGCAGTATTTT.

The rearrangement uses TRBV7-2 and TRBJ2-7, with 13 bases fitting TRBD2. The CDR3 contains 15 residues. V was clipped by 4 bases and J by 3 bases; unmatched bases: 3. CDR1 and CDR2 (germline): SGHTA, FQGNSA. CDR3 loop: CASSWGTSGNYEQYF. As DNA, the CDR3 is TGTGCCAGCAGCTGGGGGACTAGCGGGAACTACGAGCAGTACTTC.

The chain has TRBV19 and TRBJ1-3, with a weak D call TRBD1 (5 bases). In germline, CDR1 is LNHDA, CDR2 SQIVND (reference sequence). The V gene lost 8 bases and the J gene lost 4 bases, with 12 bases spanning the gap. The CDR3 contains 13 residues. This CDR3 reads CASSDQGGNTIYF. The CDR3 coding sequence is TGTGCCAGTTCCGACCAGGGCGGAAACACCATATATTTT.

The chain uses TRBV11-3 and TRBJ2-7; tentative D call: TRBD1 (7 bases). The CDR3 contains 16 residues. CDR1 SGHNT and CDR2 YENEEA come from the germline V gene. With 1 base removed from V and 4 bases from J, the gap between germline ends came to 17 bases. The CDR3 loop is CASSLATSPGGYEQYF. As DNA, the CDR3 is TGTGCCAGCAGCTTAGCGACTTCCCCAGGGGGGTACGAGCAGTACTTC.

This chain's CDR3 is CASSFLADSNTGELFF. DNA of the CDR3: TGTGCCAGCAGCTTTTTAGCGGATTCGAACACCGGGGAGCTGTTTTTT. This chain links TRBV7-9 with TRBJ2-2; maybe TRBD2 (6 bases). Germline V gene data show CDR1 as SEHNR and CDR2 as FQNEAQ (reference sequence). V gave up 3 bases and J gave up 0 bases, with 11 bases separating them. There are 16 residues in the CDR3.

V usage is TRBV6-5 and J usage is TRBJ1-1; D is possibly TRBD1 (5 bases). The CDR3 contains 15 residues. From germline, CDR1 is MNHEY and CDR2 SVGAGI. V lost 2 bases, J lost 4 bases, and 14 bases lay in between. CDR3 region: CASSYGEGIGTEAFF. In DNA form, the CDR3 reads TGTGCCAGCAGTTACGGCGAGGGGATAGGCACTGAAGCTTTCTTT.

V and J are TRBV5-4 and TRBJ1-1, with 7 bases matching TRBD1. CDR1 is SGHNT and CDR2 is YYREEE in the germline V gene (reference sequence). There are 14 residues in the CDR3. The V and J ends lost 4 bases and 0 bases, in that order; junction bases with no gene match: 3. Here the CDR3 reads CASSTGVLNTEAFF. The CDR3 nucleotides are TGTGCCAGCAGCACAGGGGTCCTGAACACTGAAGCTTTCTTT.

This clone has only one observation. The chain has TRBV6-1 and TRBJ2-7; unclear D gene. From germline, CDR1 is MNHNS and CDR2 SASEGT. The CDR3 extends over 15 amino acids. V was cut by 2 bases and J by 0 bases, with 11 bases left in between. The CDR3 DNA reads TGTGCCAGCAGTGAAAGGGTAAAAAGCTCCTACGAGCAGTACTTC. It translates to CASSERVKSSYEQYF.

The chain is built from TRBV6-1 and TRBJ2-3; TRBD1 aligns across 10 bases. The CDR3 sequence is 13 residues long. The germline gives CDR1 MNHNS, CDR2 SASEGT. Written as DNA, the CDR3 is TGTGCAGGGGGGACAGGGGAAGTAGATACGCAGTATTTT. It translates to CAGGTGEVDTQYF.

The table lists this clone with a few counts. The chain recombines TRBV29-1 with TRBJ1-1; the D is unclear. The V gene lost 2 bases and the J gene lost 1 base, with 5 bases spanning the gap. Germline CDR1 is SQVTM and CDR2 is ANQGSEA. This CDR3 comprises 12 residues. DNA of the CDR3: TGCAGCGTTGAATGGGGGAACACTGAAGCTTTCTTT. Protein sequence: CSVEWGNTEAFF.

This chain links TRBV7-6 with TRBJ2-5; tentatively, D is TRBD2 (6 bases). Per the germline V gene, CDR1 is SGHVS and CDR2 is FNYEAQ. This CDR3 has 13 residues. The V end was cut by 1 base, the J end by 5 bases, with 8 bases between. The CDR3 reads CASSLGGVETQYF. The DNA for the CDR3 is TGTGCCAGCAGCTTAGGCGGGGTTGAGACCCAGTACTTC.

V is TRBV5-6 and J is TRBJ2-7; 7 bases are shared with TRBD1. From germline, CDR1 is SGHDT and CDR2 YYEEEE. The CDR3 loop spans 15 amino acids. Trimming cost V 4 bases and J 3 bases; bases outside gene matches: 10. The CDR3 loop is CASSLPLDRIYEQYF. CDR3 nucleotide sequence: TGTGCCAGCAGCCTCCCCCTGGACAGGATCTACGAGCAGTACTTC.

V usage is TRBV7-3 and J usage is TRBJ1-1, with 7 bases fitting TRBD1. The CDR3 extends over 15 amino acids. V lost 1 base to trimming and J lost 0 bases; unmatched junction nucleotides: 2. Per germline, CDR1 SGHTA and CDR2 FQGTGA. CDR3 amino acids: CASSLIRGMNTEAFF. DNA for the CDR3: TGTGCCAGCAGCTTAATCAGGGGGATGAACACTGAAGCTTTCTTT.

The CDR3 DNA sequence: TGCAGCGTTGAAGGCTTTGTGGCCGAGCAGTACTTC. It codes for CSVEGFVAEQYF. J is TRBJ2-7 and V is TRBV29-1; no clear D gene. The V gene lost 1 base and the J gene lost 6 bases, with 10 bases spanning the gap. Germline CDR1 reads SQVTM; CDR2 reads ANQGSEA. The CDR3 contains 12 residues.

The V and J genes are TRBV6-1 and TRBJ2-7; no definite D call. Looked up from germline, CDR1 is MNHNS and CDR2 is SASEGT. This CDR3 is built from 11 residues. Between the trimmed V and J ends, which lost 3 bases and 2 bases, there was a span of 2 bases. The CDR3 sequence is CASSDTYEQYF. The CDR3 DNA follows: TGTGCCAGCAGTGACACCTACGAGCAGTACTTC.

This chain links TRBV7-6 with TRBJ1-1, with D uncertain. The CDR3 is 13 residues long. The V gene lost 4 bases and the J gene lost 8 bases, with 14 bases spanning the gap. The germline gives CDR1 SGHVS, CDR2 FNYEAQ. The CDR3 is CASSSHRYAEAFF. The CDR3 DNA follows: TGTGCCAGCAGCTCCCATCGATATGCCGAAGCTTTCTTT. Filled out from reference TRBV7-6 and TRBJ1-1, the complete variable domain reads GAGVSQSPRYKVTKRGQDVALRCDPISGHVSLYWYRQALGQGPEFLTYFNYEAQQDKSGLPNDRFSAERPEGSISTLTIQRTEQRDSAMYRCASSSHRYAEAFFGQGTRLTVV.

In nucleotides, the CDR3 is TGTGCCAGTAGTATATCGGGACAGCTCTACGAGCAGTACTTC. Protein product: CASSISGQLYEQYF. The chain uses TRBV19 and TRBJ2-7; TRBD1 matches 7 bases. J gave up 3 bases and V 2 bases, and 4 bases lay outside the gene matches. The CDR3 consists of 14 residues. Germline V lookup: CDR1 LNHDA, CDR2 SQIVND (reference sequence).

CDR3 sequence reads: CASSPTTAGDNEQFF. CDR3 bases: TGCGCCAGCAGCCCTACAACAGCGGGGGACAATGAGCAGTTCTTC. The genes are TRBV4-1 and TRBJ2-1, with 8 bases lining up with TRBD2. Germline CDR1 reads MGHRA; CDR2 reads YSYEKL. V lost 4 bases, J lost 5 bases, and 7 bases stayed unmatched. The CDR3 has 15 amino acids.